The 6 T cell receptor beta chains below all came from one sample that was sequenced in a study of cytomegalovirus exposure and HLA in healthy donors. Vbeta (60) and Jbeta (13) primers were used in the PCR. Sequencing used immunoSEQ multiplex PCR; TCRdb keeps in-frame clones, though not all of them. The table lists about 190,000 clones. Sample: PBMCs. These TCRs come from a man between 25 and 39 years old in good health and CMV-seronegative.

This chain joins TRBV27 and TRBJ2-2; D is undetermined. The CDR3 runs 14 residues. The V and J ends lost 0 bases and 5 bases respectively, with 7 bases between them. Germline V CDR1 and CDR2: MNHEY, SMNVEV (reference sequence). The CDR3 loop is CASSLSLLTGELFF. The CDR3 DNA reads as TGTGCCAGCAGTTTATCGCTACTTACCGGGGAGCTGTTTTTT.

This chain connects TRBV6-5 to TRBJ1-4, with 7 positions matching TRBD1. Germline V gene sequence: CDR1 MNHEY, CDR2 SVGAGI. V gave up 0 bases and J gave up 5 bases; unmatched junction bases: 3. This CDR3 is built from 15 residues. CDR3 loop: CASSYSRDRNEKLFF. As DNA, the CDR3 is TGTGCCAGCAGTTACTCCCGGGACAGAAATGAAAAACTGTTTTTT.

The genes are TRBV15 and TRBJ2-1; D gene ambiguous. The V gene's germline CDR1 is LNHNV and CDR2 YYDKDF (reference sequence). The CDR3 consists of 14 residues. Trimming took off 5 bases at V and 5 bases at J, with 13 bases between the two ends. The CDR3 coding sequence is TGTGCCACCAGCGCCTCCCTTACGGACAATGAGCAGTTCTTC. Encoded protein: CATSASLTDNEQFF.

A note on this clone: At one end the junction does not follow the germline gene, possibly because of a read error. The chain carries TRBV19 and TRBJ2-5; 9 positions agree with TRBD2. Germline V CDR1 and CDR2: LNHDA, SQIVND (reference sequence). This CDR3 spans 16 amino acids. This CDR3 reads CASSMPWRGGQETQYF. CDR3 nucleotides: TGTGCCAGTAGTATGCCTTGGCGGGGGGGTCAAGAGACTCAGTACTTC. The full variable domain, with the rest looked up from reference TRBV19 and TRBJ2-5, is DGGITQSPKYLFRKEGQNVTLSCEQNLNHDAMYWYRQDPGQGLRLIYYSQIVNDFQKGDIAEGYSVSREKKESFPLTVTSAQKNPTAFYLCASSMPWRGGQETQYFGPGTRLLVL.

CDR3 nucleotide sequence: TGTGCCAGCAGCCGTTCGGGACAGAGGGCCTACAATGAGCAGTTCTTC. Encoded protein: CASSRSGQRAYNEQFF. This chain links TRBV5-8 with TRBJ2-1, with 7 bases aligning to TRBD1. The germline CDR1 and CDR2 sequences are SGHTS and YDEGEE. V lost 4 bases, J lost 2 bases, and 9 bases stayed unmatched. The CDR3 has 16 amino acids.

The J gene is TRBJ1-5, the V gene TRBV6-5, with D tentatively TRBD1 (5 bases). CDR1 MNHEY and CDR2 SVGAGI come from the germline V gene. The CDR3 consists of 12 residues. The V and J ends lost 4 bases and 11 bases respectively, with 12 bases between them. DNA for the CDR3: TGTGCCAGCAGTTCCCCAGGGCTAACCCAGCATTTT. Protein: CASSSPGLTQHF.